Presented here are 8 T cell receptor beta chains from one specimen sequenced in a study of identical twins. MiXCR, applied by TCRdb to the 5' RACE reads, yields one record per CDR3 protein. Of a few hundred thousand distinct CDR3 sequences in the sample, less than 20% were seen once. The sample taken for sequencing was naive T cells sorted from blood. Receptors were obtained from a man aged 50 or older in good health.

This clonotype was counted a few times. CDR3 in amino acids: CSAPLPGQESYEQYF. In DNA, the CDR3 is TGCAGTGCTCCACTTCCGGGACAGGAGAGCTACGAGCAGTACTTC. The chain carries TRBV20-1 and TRBJ2-7, with TRBD1 identical over 8 bases. V lost 5 bases and J lost 3; bases outside the gene matches: 12. The germline V gene encodes CDR1 DFQATT and CDR2 SNEGSKA (reference sequence). CDR3 size: 15 residues.

This clonotype came up many times. This sequence joins TRBV5-1 and TRBJ1-6, with 11 bases that match TRBD1. V lost 5 bases, J lost 9 bases, and 7 bases stayed unmatched. The CDR3 is 15 amino acids. CDR1 and CDR2 (germline): SGHRS, YFSETQ. This CDR3 reads CASSSGTGGSSPLHF. The DNA of the CDR3 is TGCGCCAGCAGTTCCGGGACAGGGGGTAGTTCACCCCTCCACTTT.

This clonotype has just one count. The chain is built from TRBV12-3 or TRBV12-4 and TRBJ2-1, with TRBD2 matching over 7 bases. J was trimmed by 7 bases and V by 3 bases; bases with no gene match: 12. The CDR3 sequence is 16 residues long. CDR3 sequence (DNA): TGTGCCAGCAGTTTTTTCGCGGGGCCCGGGGGGAATGAGCAGTTCTTC. As protein: CASSFFAGPGGNEQFF.

This clonotype was seen ten or more times. The V call is TRBV10-3, the J call TRBJ1-2, with D maybe TRBD1 (5 bases). CDR1 is ENHRY, CDR2 SYGVKD, per germline. V was pared by 3 bases and J by 3 bases, with 20 bases between. CDR3 length: 17 amino acids. CDR3 nucleotides: TGTGCCATCAGTGATCCGGCGGGGTGGGGCGTGGACTATGGCTACACCTTC. As protein: CAISDPAGWGVDYGYTF.

This chain joins TRBV4-3 and TRBJ2-1; perhaps TRBD2 as D (5 bases). Germline loops: CDR1 LGHNA, CDR2 YSLEER. Trimming removed 4 bases from V and 6 bases from J, with 10 bases in between. The length of the CDR3 is 13 residues. The CDR3 loop is CASSPGKVNEQFF. In nucleotides, the CDR3 is TGCGCCAGCAGCCCCGGGAAAGTCAATGAGCAGTTCTTC.

This clonotype was observed a handful of times. The rearrangement joins TRBV10-3 to TRBJ2-1; 9 nucleotides agree with TRBD2. Trimming took 10 bases from V and 0 from J; bases not matched to a gene: 19. The CDR3 contains 19 residues. CDR1 is ENHRY and CDR2 is SYGVKD in the germline V gene. The CDR3 sequence is CATATPGTSKKSSYNEQFF. The CDR3 DNA sequence: TGTGCCACCGCTACCCCCGGGACTAGCAAGAAGAGCTCCTACAATGAGCAGTTCTTC.

This clonotype appeared many times. The chain couples TRBV4-2 to TRBJ1-1, with D perhaps TRBD1 (6 bases). The CDR3 contains 13 residues. Trimming stripped 4 bases from V and 6 bases from J, with 12 bases between. Germline V gene data show CDR1 as LGHNA and CDR2 as YNFKEQ. CDR3 region: CASSPTGYPEAFF. In DNA, the CDR3 is TGTGCCAGCAGCCCCACAGGGTACCCTGAAGCTTTCTTT.

This chain joins TRBV29-1 and TRBJ2-3; the D gene is possibly TRBD2 (6 bases). Germline V CDR1 and CDR2: SQVTM, ANQGSEA. V lost 1 base to trimming and J lost 12 bases, with 11 bases between them. The CDR3 totals 11 residues. This chain's CDR3 is CSVEGGVLQYF. Here the CDR3 DNA reads TGCAGCGTTGAAGGGGGGGTCCTCCAGTATTTT.